The sequence of this T cell receptor (beta chain) was determined in a study of blood T cell repertoires in COVID-19. Study overall: Some COVID-19 samples were acute and others convalescent; all came from the United States, Italy and Spain. The cDNA or gDNA used as material had been derived from T cells, B-cell-depleted T cells, or PBMCs.

Per the authors' pipeline: It was from reference gene primer amplification that nucleated cell counts were estimated. Produced via immunoSEQ multiplex PCR; TCRdb's table is partial and in-frame only. V and J calls and clone size come straight from that table; D and trimming were deduced from the DNA. The table shows roughly 120,000 clones, with about 86% occurring only once. Trimming removed 4 bases from V and 6 bases from J, with 14 bases in between. The CDR3 runs to 13 residues. Germline CDR1 SGDLS, CDR2 YYNGEE. The material sequenced was peripheral blood. This sequence was found in a woman aged 45-65 years with acute or convalescent COVID-19. The chain uses TRBV9 and TRBJ2-7, with TRBD1 as a possible D gene (6 bases). The CDR3 DNA sequence: TGTGCCAGCAGCCTGGGACACCCTGGCGAGCAGTACTTC. Its protein is CASSLGHPGEQYF.